Following are 10 T cell receptor beta chains from one sample sequenced in a study of CD8+ T cells in alopecia areata. RNA, once extracted, was reverse transcribed into cDNA for use as the sequencing template. Using immunoSEQ multiplex PCR, the repertoire was profiled, and TCRdb retains in-frame clones only, with some absent. The sample was found to contain around 100,000 clones, and every one recurs. The source material was lesional skin. The receptors here all came from a C3H/HeJ mouse with alopecia areata. MHC haplotype here: H2-k.

This clone was detected only a few times. All gene names here are mouse names. The read terminates 4 residues ahead of where the CDR3 ends, so the germline J gene completes it. This chain joins TRBV13-1 and TRBJ2-7; 8 bases fit TRBD2. Germline V gene data show CDR1 as NSHNY and CDR2 as SYGAGN. V trimming: 0 bases; J trimming: 3 bases; junction bases outside the gene matches: 5. The CDR3 is made up of 15 amino acids. Incomplete CDR3 DNA: TGTGCCAGCAGTGATGCCGGGGGGGCTCTCTAT. Translating gives CASSDAGGALY. The complete CDR3 protein is CASSDAGGALYEQYF.

Worth noting for this clone: Gene names and germline match the mouse. Read coverage stops 4 residues before the CDR3 terminus; the germline J gene supplies the remainder. This chain links TRBV13-3 with TRBJ2-3; 10 bases fit TRBD1. V lost 2 bases to trimming and J lost 0 bases; unmatched junction nucleotides: 6. Germline CDR1 is NNHDY and CDR2 is SYVADS. The CDR3 loop spans 17 amino acids. The chain's CDR3 is CASSEGGQGSSAETLYF. The sequenced CDR3 bases are TGTGCCAGCAGTGAAGGGGGACAGGGGTCTAGTGCAGAA.

A few counts support this clone. Gene names are mouse gene names. Read data end 4 residues before the CDR3 end; the end is taken from the germline J gene. The chain links TRBV14 to TRBJ2-1; TRBD1 agrees at 10 bases. The CDR3 has 15 residues. Germline V gene lookup returns CDR1 SGHDT and CDR2 FRDEAV. The CDR3 bases that were read are TGTGCCAGCAGTCCGGGACAGGGGCAGGGGGCT. Translating gives CASSPGQGQGA. The CDR3 in full is CASSPGQGQGAEQFF.

As regards this clone: Here the gene names and germline are mouse. With the read ending 4 residues before the CDR3 end, the germline J gene is used to fill in that end. The chain is built from TRBV13-3 and TRBJ2-4; a possible D gene is TRBD2 (5 bases). The germline CDR1 and CDR2 sequences are NNHDY and SYVADS. Trimming shortened V by 0 bases and J by 0 bases, and 11 bases separated the two germline ends. The CDR3 length is 16 residues. The CDR3 reads CASSDAAGFSQNTLYF. The covered CDR3 bases are TGTGCCAGCAGTGATGCGGCTGGGTTTAGTCAAAAC.

Remarks on this clone: All gene names here are mouse names. The read ends 4 residues early relative to the CDR3; the germline J gene fills the gap. The chain combines TRBV13-3 with TRBJ1-1, with a weak D call TRBD1 (6 bases). CDR3 length: 12 amino acids. Germline V CDR1 and CDR2: NNHDY, SYVADS. The CDR3 bases that were read are TGTGCCAGCAGTCAGGACAGTACA. Protein: CASSQDST. The full CDR3 is CASSQDSTEVFF.

This clone was picked up a small number of times. Gene names follow the mouse nomenclature. Read data end 4 residues before the CDR3 end; the end is taken from the germline J gene. V gene TRBV13-3 combines with J gene TRBJ2-3, with 8 bases that match TRBD2. Trimming removed 3 bases from V and 0 bases from J; junction bases left unmatched: 3. The CDR3 loop spans 15 amino acids. Germline assignment: CDR1 NNHDY and CDR2 SYVADS. This chain's CDR3 is CASSAPGGSAETLYF. The covered CDR3 bases are TGTGCCAGCAGTGCCCCTGGGGGGAGTGCAGAA.

The table lists this clone with a few counts. Gene names denote mouse genes. From the germline J gene comes the end of the CDR3, since the read stops 4 residues before it. V is TRBV13-3 and J is TRBJ2-3, with 8 bases identical to TRBD2. The CDR3 has 16 amino acids. Trimming at V came to 3 bases and at J to 0 bases, leaving 6 bases not matched to a gene. The V gene's germline CDR1 is NNHDY and CDR2 SYVADS. The CDR3 here is CASSVRDWPSAETLYF. The sequenced part of the CDR3 DNA is TGTGCCAGCAGTGTCCGGGACTGGCCTAGTGCAGAA.

This clone appeared a few times. Genes and germline come from the mouse. The CDR3 end lies 4 residues beyond the end of the read and is filled in from the germline J gene. The V call is TRBV1, the J call TRBJ1-1; possible D gene TRBD1, 6 bases. The CDR3 runs 15 residues. V was cut by 1 base and J by 3 bases, with 12 bases left in between. Germline loops: CDR1 NSQYPW, CDR2 LRSPGD (reference sequence). The CDR3 loop is CTCSAVGGRDTEVFF. CDR3 bases read: TGCACCTGCAGTGCAGTCGGGGGGCGGGACACA. The full variable domain, with the rest looked up from reference TRBV1 and TRBJ1-1, is VTLLEQNPRWRLVPRGQAVNLRCILKNSQYPWMSWYQQDLQKQLQWLFTLRSPGDKEVKSLPGADYLATRVTDTELRLQVANMSQGRTLYCTCSAVGGRDTEVFFGKGTRLTVV.

This clone came up a few times. Mouse gene names and germline throughout. The CDR3 end lies 4 residues beyond the end of the read and is filled in from the germline J gene. The chain links TRBV13-3 to TRBJ2-7; TRBD2 matches 9 bases. The germline CDR1 and CDR2 sequences are NNHDY and SYVADS. V shed 4 bases, J shed 0 bases, and the junction held 2 bases outside the gene matches. The CDR3 length is 14 residues. The CDR3 spells CASSRTGASYEQYF. CDR3 DNA (partial): TGTGCCAGCAGTCGGACTGGGGCCTCCTAT.

This clone was picked up a small number of times. Gene names are mouse gene names. Sequencing ends 4 residues short of the CDR3 end; the germline J gene provides the rest. Different DNA sequences within this sample yield the same CDR3. The chain couples TRBV1 to TRBJ2-7, with D possibly being TRBD2 (5 bases). The V end was cut by 0 bases, the J end by 0 bases, with 9 bases between. CDR3 length equals 15 residues. Germline V gene sequence: CDR1 NSQYPW, CDR2 LRSPGD (reference sequence). The chain's CDR3 is CTCSADRLSSYEQYF. CDR3 DNA (partial): TGCACCTGCAGTGCAGATCGACTGAGCTCCTAT.